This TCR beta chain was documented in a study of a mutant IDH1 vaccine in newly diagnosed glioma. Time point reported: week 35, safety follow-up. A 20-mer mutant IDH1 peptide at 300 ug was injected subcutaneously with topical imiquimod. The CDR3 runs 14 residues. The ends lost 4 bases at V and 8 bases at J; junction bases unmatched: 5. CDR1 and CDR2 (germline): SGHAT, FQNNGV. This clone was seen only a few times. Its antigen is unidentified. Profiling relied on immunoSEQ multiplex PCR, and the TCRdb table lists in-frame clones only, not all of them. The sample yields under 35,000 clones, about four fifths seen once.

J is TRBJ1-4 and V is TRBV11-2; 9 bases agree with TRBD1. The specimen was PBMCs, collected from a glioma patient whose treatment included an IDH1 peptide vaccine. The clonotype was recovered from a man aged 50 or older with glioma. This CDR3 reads CASSSIGQGEKLFF. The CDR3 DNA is TGTGCCAGCAGCTCGATTGGACAGGGGGAAAAACTGTTTTTT.